The 4 T cell receptor beta chains below all came from one sample that was sequenced in a study of long-term antiretroviral therapy in people with HIV. It was version v3.0 of the immunoSEQ assay that was run at survey level. Sequenced by immunoSEQ multiplex PCR; TCRdb stores in-frame clones only, minus some. Of roughly 34,000 clones in the sample, roughly 77% are singletons; the top ten hold about 3.2%. Sequenced material: unsorted PBMCs, taken 1.9 years after starting antiretroviral therapy. All receptors derive from a man aged 18 to 29 with HIV.

This clone was observed a few times. The genes are TRBV6-1 and TRBJ1-4, with D unresolved. The CDR3 consists of 17 residues. V was pared by 2 bases and J by 3 bases, with 16 bases between. CDR1 is MNHNS and CDR2 is SASEGT in the germline V gene. This CDR3 reads CASSEIFGGRSNEKLFF. The CDR3 DNA sequence: TGTGCCAGCAGTGAAATTTTTGGAGGGCGGTCTAATGAAAAACTGTTTTTT.

This clone was seen a few times. The CDR3 loop is CASSHHFTENTIYF. CDR3 nucleotide sequence: TGTGCCAGCAGCCATCACTTTACAGAAAACACCATATATTTT. V and J are TRBV7-9 and TRBJ1-3; D gene uncertain. Trimming pared 5 bases from V and 6 bases from J, leaving 14 bases between. There are 14 residues in the CDR3. Germline assignment: CDR1 SEHNR and CDR2 FQNEAQ (reference sequence).

J is TRBJ1-1 and V is TRBV5-6; no clear D gene. Between the trimmed V and J ends, which lost 0 bases and 1 base, there was a span of 4 bases. CDR3 length: 13 residues. Germline lookup yields CDR1 SGHDT and CDR2 YYEEEE. The CDR3 DNA reads as TGTGCCAGCAGCTTGGTCCGGAACACTGAAGCTTTCTTT. Protein product: CASSLVRNTEAFF. The whole variable domain, remainder taken from reference TRBV5-6 and TRBJ1-1, is DAGVTQSPTHLIKTRGQQVTLRCSPKSGHDTVSWYQQALGQGPQFIFQYYEEEERQRGNFPDRFSGHQFPNYSSELNVNALLLGDSALYLCASSLVRNTEAFFGQGTRLTVV.

The chain is built from TRBV4-2 and TRBJ2-2; tentatively, D is TRBD1 or TRBD2 (6 bases each). Trimming cost V 0 bases and J 4 bases, with 12 bases left between them. This CDR3 contains 16 residues. The germline CDR1 and CDR2 sequences are LGHNA and YNFKEQ. The CDR3 is CASSQEPGEATGELFF. CDR3 DNA sequence: TGTGCCAGCAGCCAAGAACCAGGGGAGGCCACCGGGGAGCTGTTTTTT.